Sequencing of this T cell receptor beta chain was carried out in a study of T cell responses to AZD1222 COVID-19 vaccine (dated by TCRdb to about 2021). A note on the overall study: AZD1222 recipients with second doses at about 4 weeks or about 12 weeks were pooled, because spike-specific TCR depth and breadth did not differ between schedules. TCR sequencing was performed for over 230 trial participants, of whom about 200 were given two doses of AZD1222 and around 26 were given two doses of MenACWY control vaccine. Trial participants were enrolled by age into subgroups of 18-55, 56-69 and 70-plus years, and about 150, 27 and 61 TCR-sequenced participants, respectively, were included in these subgroups.

Interpreted using the paper, the time point label stands for: baseline before first vaccination. Vaccinee samples were obtained from the UK trials COV001 and COV002, which included a single-blind randomized controlled phase 2/3 trial of AZD1222 (ChAdOx1 nCoV-19) in healthy adults. Trial participant PBMC samples were collected at day 0 and day 28 after the second dose for TCRbeta chain sequencing. The full study reports these points: The vaccine-associated CD4 TCRs covered the entire spike protein, and the dominant responses fell in regions 160-218 and 743-854. Participants were mostly white British, with more females than males. The authors suggested clonal diversity may have been underestimated. The 56-69-year group was small, and its depth increase did not reach significance, likely because of low power. Reportedly, close to half of the unique spike-specific TCRs recognized epitopes lying outside the regions that are mutated in the B.1.351 and B.1.1.7 variants. Because no day 14 peak-response samples were available, repertoires were characterized only after the peak T cell response. After two AZD1222 doses, spike-specific TCR breadth and depth were significantly higher than at day 0 and than in MenACWY recipients. Conclusions about previously exposed vaccinees were limited because only a handful of AZD1222 recipients were SARS-CoV-2 seropositive at baseline.

Turning to this clone: Its antigen remains undetermined. There are no base qualities to consult, and no much larger clone falls within one base.

V is pruned by 4 bases and J by 2 bases, leaving 3 bases of the junction without a gene match. Taken from cysteine to phenylalanine, the CDR3 has 13 residues. Just CDR3 DNA is preserved here, 39 bases in frame from base 1. Via the germline V gene, CDR1 is SGHRS and CDR2 YFSETQ. The CDR3 regions of human TCRbeta chains were analyzed by immunosequencing. On the authors' methods: Repertoire TCRs were matched against a reference library of SARS-CoV-2-specific TCRs generated with the MIRA antigen-specificity platform. Breadth was defined as the fraction of unique TCRs that were SARS-CoV-2-associated. Depth was defined as the fraction of total T cells that were SARS-CoV-2-associated. Using the MIRA data, each spike-specific TCR was assigned both to the spike region to which the TCR was reactive and to a CD4 or CD8 class. Log10-transformed breadth and depth values were compared by one-way ANOVA with Sidak's multiple comparisons tests. TCRdb re-hosts the immuneACCESS table, in-frame sequences only. Its copies lack some clones; in the studies checked, an unresolved V gene accounts for under half of them, and the cause for the rest is not known. V and J calls and clone size come straight from that table; D and trimming were deduced from the DNA. This sample comprises over 110,000 clones, 85% to 95% of them detected only once. The ten largest make up 4% to 5.5% of the sample.

The sample was peripheral blood, taken on day 0 of AZD1222 vaccination. The sequence is built from TRBV5-1 and TRBJ2-7; 7 bases in the middle match TRBD1. This receptor was identified in an adult in good health. The bases read TGCGCCAGCAGCCCTACAGGGGCCTACGAGCAGTACTTC. It translates to CASSPTGAYEQYF.